This TCR beta chain originates from a study of siplizumab effects on memory and regulatory T cells. Only in-frame clones appear in the TCRdb table, and some are missing; sequencing was by immunoSEQ multiplex PCR. The table has 70,000 to 95,000 clones, more than 95% seen once. V lost 3 bases and J lost 1, with 9 bases in between. This CDR3 spans 14 amino acids. The germline V gene has CDR1 SGHAT and CDR2 FQNNGV. The sample taken for sequencing was naive CD4+ T cells sorted from blood. The sequence was obtained from a human donor in good health. The chain links TRBV11-2 to TRBJ1-1; D is uncertain. CDR3 DNA: TGTGCCAGCAGCTTGACCCAGGCGAACACTGAAGCTTTCTTT. It specifies CASSLTQANTEAFF.